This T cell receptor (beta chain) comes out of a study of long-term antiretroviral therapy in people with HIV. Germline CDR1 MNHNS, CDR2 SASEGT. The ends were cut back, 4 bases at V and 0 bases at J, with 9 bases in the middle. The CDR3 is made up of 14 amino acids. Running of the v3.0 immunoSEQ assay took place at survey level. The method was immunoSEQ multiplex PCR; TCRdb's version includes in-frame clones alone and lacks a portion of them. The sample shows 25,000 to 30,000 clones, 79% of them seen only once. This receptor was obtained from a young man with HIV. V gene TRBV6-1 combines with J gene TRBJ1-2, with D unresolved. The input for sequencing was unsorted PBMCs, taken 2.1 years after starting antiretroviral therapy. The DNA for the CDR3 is TGTGCCAGCAGTGCTAAGGTCCCTAACTATGGCTACACCTTC. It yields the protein CASSAKVPNYGYTF.